This TCR beta chain was identified during a study of vaccination and CD4 T cells after COVID-19. Whole-study context: Either the Pfizer-BioNTech BNT162b2 or Moderna mRNA-1273 vaccine was given as two doses. Convalescent patients gave post-COVID blood a median around 91 days post-diagnosis, range 35 to 161.

The length of the CDR3 is 13 residues. V dropped 6 bases and J dropped 4 bases, with 10 bases sitting between them. Germline V CDR1 and CDR2: MNHNS, SASEGT. This clonotype showed up just a few times. Its target is not known. The sample's treatment: approximately 9-day PBMC culture with coronavirus spike peptide pools or control peptides (ViraFEST assay). The collection of CD4+ T cells from the unexposed donor took place before the COVID-19 pandemic (2011-2018). Per-well cultures of two million PBMCs received about 10 IU/ml IL-2 and about 9.1 ug/ml peptide pools. Cultured CD4+ T cell DNA was sequenced using the Oncomine TCR Beta short-read assay. Each CDR3 protein is one row after TCRdb ran MiXCR on the PCR reads. The sample lists several thousand distinct CDR3 sequences, around two fifths occurring once.

This chain links TRBV6-1 with TRBJ1-5; the D is unclear. The sequenced material came from CD4+ T cells from blood, cultured in vitro. The source is a human donor in good health. The CDR3 sequence is CASSPTRNQPQHF. The CDR3 nucleotides read TGTGCCAGCAGCCCTACCCGAAATCAGCCCCAGCATTTT.